One and the same sample provided the 28 T cell receptor beta chains below, sequenced in a study of blood T cell repertoires in COVID-19. Profiling relied on immunoSEQ multiplex PCR, and the TCRdb table lists in-frame clones only, not all of them. The profile shows some 99,000 clones, approximately 82% of them singletons. The sequenced sample was peripheral blood. These receptors were taken from a woman aged 60-70 years with acute or convalescent COVID-19.

CDR3: CASSSGQGVGYEQYF. The CDR3 DNA reads as TGTGCCAGTAGTAGCGGACAGGGCGTCGGCTACGAGCAGTACTTC. The chain is built from TRBV19 and TRBJ2-7, with 8 bases fitting TRBD1. V lost 4 bases and J lost 3; bases outside the gene matches: 8. The CDR3 covers 15 residues. CDR1 is LNHDA, CDR2 SQIVND, per germline (reference sequence).

The chain uses TRBV5-4 and TRBJ2-7, with 11 nucleotides matching TRBD1. Trimming at V came to 5 bases and at J to 5 bases, leaving 9 bases not matched to a gene. The CDR3 contains 15 residues. Germline V gene lookup returns CDR1 SGHNT and CDR2 YYREEE (reference sequence). The CDR3 protein is CASSLGTGGWDEQYF. The CDR3 DNA sequence: TGTGCCAGCAGTCTCGGGACAGGGGGTTGGGACGAGCAGTACTTC.

The gene calls are TRBV4-1 and TRBJ2-2; 11 nucleotides align to TRBD2. Trimming cost V 3 bases and J 7 bases; bases outside gene matches: 13. This CDR3 is 18 amino acids long. The V gene's germline CDR1 is MGHRA and CDR2 YSYEKL. CDR3: CASSHGSASGGMSGELFF. CDR3 sequence (DNA): TGCGCCAGCAGCCACGGGTCGGCTAGCGGGGGGATGAGCGGGGAGCTGTTTTTT.

This chain connects TRBV28 to TRBJ2-1, with D possibly TRBD1 on 5 matching bases. The ends were cut back, 1 base at V and 7 bases at J, with 11 bases in the middle. The CDR3 is 14 residues long. Germline CDR1 is MDHEN and CDR2 is SYDVKM. The CDR3 coding sequence is TGTGCCAGCAGTTTATTGGGGCCCGAAAATGAGCAGTTCTTC. Its protein product is CASSLLGPENEQFF.

This clone appeared once. V usage is TRBV6-2 or TRBV6-3 and J usage is TRBJ2-5; 7 positions agree with TRBD1. The germline V gene has CDR1 MNHEY and CDR2 SVGEGT. The CDR3 covers 15 residues. The junction had 10 bases not matched to a gene; V was cut back by 5 bases and J by 4 bases. This CDR3 is CASSNRQGRGETQYF. The CDR3 coding sequence is TGTGCCAGCAGTAACCGACAGGGAAGGGGAGAGACCCAGTACTTC.

A few counts support this clone. The rearrangement uses TRBV6-2 or TRBV6-3 and TRBJ2-1, with D hard to call. This CDR3 spans 12 amino acids. Germline CDR1 reads MNHEY; CDR2 reads SVGEGT. V was cut by 5 bases and J by 10 bases, with 12 bases left in between. CDR3 sequence reads: CASSPRLREQFF. CDR3 DNA sequence: TGTGCCAGCAGTCCCCGACTGAGGGAGCAGTTCTTC.

The chain carries TRBV5-1 and TRBJ2-4; 10 bases line up with TRBD1. This CDR3 has 15 amino acids. Germline CDR1 SGHRS, CDR2 YFSETQ. V lost 4 bases and J lost 6; bases outside the gene matches: 7. CDR3 DNA sequence: TGCGCCAGCAGCGTGACAGGGGGCTTCGTAAACATTCAGTACTTC. The encoded protein is CASSVTGGFVNIQYF.

CDR3 nucleotides: TGCGCCAGCAGCCCTGGACTAGCAAAGGACTACGAGCAGTACTTC. Encoded protein: CASSPGLAKDYEQYF. This chain connects TRBV4-1 to TRBJ2-7; 8 bases map to TRBD2. The germline V gene encodes CDR1 MGHRA and CDR2 YSYEKL. CDR3 size: 15 residues. Unmatched junction bases numbered 8, after V lost 4 bases and J lost 3 bases.

This clone was detected once. The rearrangement joins TRBV7-2 to TRBJ2-7; possible D gene TRBD1, 5 bases. This CDR3 comprises 14 residues. The V end lost 2 bases, the J end lost 5 bases, and 13 bases lay between the germline ends. CDR1 SGHTA and CDR2 FQGNSA come from the germline V gene. Here the CDR3 reads CASSLQGRADEQYF. CDR3 coding DNA: TGTGCCAGCAGCTTACAGGGTAGGGCCGACGAGCAGTACTTC.

This chain links TRBV7-9 with TRBJ1-2; 8 nucleotides line up with TRBD1. The CDR3 sequence is 15 residues long. Germline V lookup: CDR1 SEHNR, CDR2 FQNEAQ (reference sequence). J was trimmed by 6 bases and V by 1 base; bases with no gene match: 7. The CDR3 DNA is TGTGCCAGCAGCTTAGGGTACAGGGGGGTCGATGGCTACACCTTC. Its translation: CASSLGYRGVDGYTF.

The chain joins TRBV9 to TRBJ2-3, with 10 bases identical to TRBD1. This CDR3 comprises 15 residues. Germline V gives CDR1 SGDLS, CDR2 YYNGEE. Trimming removed 4 bases from V and 3 bases from J; junction bases left unmatched: 5. The CDR3 DNA is TGTGCCAGCAGCCATGGGGGACAGGGGACAGATACGCAGTATTTT. Amino acid sequence: CASSHGGQGTDTQYF. Combining the CDR3 with reference TRBV9 and TRBJ2-3 gives the whole variable domain DSGVTQTPKHLITATGQRVTLRCSPRSGDLSVYWYQQSLDQGLQFLIQYYNGEERAKGNILERFSAQQFPDLHSELNLSSLELGDSALYFCASSHGGQGTDTQYFGPGTRLTVL.

V is TRBV5-4 and J is TRBJ2-7; 14 positions match TRBD2. V shed 2 bases, J shed 11 bases, and the junction held 9 bases outside the gene matches. Germline loops: CDR1 SGHNT, CDR2 YYREEE (reference sequence). The CDR3 covers 15 residues. CDR3 sequence (DNA): TGTGCCAGCAGCTTAGGACTAGCGGGGGGACGGGAGGAGTACTTC. It yields the protein CASSLGLAGGREEYF.

This clone occurred a few times. The chain uses TRBV19 and TRBJ1-2; TRBD1 matches at 10 bases. This CDR3 is 16 amino acids long. V shed 10 bases, J shed 3 bases, and the junction held 14 bases outside the gene matches. Per germline, CDR1 LNHDA and CDR2 SQIVND (reference sequence). CDR3 residues: CATDRDRGRGDYGYTF. CDR3 sequence (DNA): TGTGCCACCGACCGAGACAGGGGGCGCGGAGACTATGGCTACACCTTC.

The rearrangement joins TRBV6-2 or TRBV6-3 to TRBJ2-2; 8 bases line up with TRBD2. Trimming at V came to 2 bases and at J to 5 bases, leaving 7 bases not matched to a gene. CDR1 MNHEY and CDR2 SVGEGT come from the germline V gene. This CDR3 region has 16 residues. The DNA of the CDR3 is TGTGCCAGCAGTTACGACCGGGAGGGCTATACCGGGGAGCTGTTTTTT. It codes for CASSYDREGYTGELFF.

The V and J genes are TRBV28 and TRBJ1-2; 9 bases align to TRBD1. CDR1 and CDR2 from the germline V gene are MDHEN and SYDVKM. CDR3 length: 14 residues. V was pared by 2 bases and J by 13 bases, with 11 bases of the junction left unmatched. As DNA, the CDR3 is TGTGCCAGCAGTTTAGGTGGGACAGGGAGAAGCGCCACCTTC. It specifies CASSLGGTGRSATF.

The chain uses TRBV5-6 and TRBJ2-1; no definite D call. Deletions cut 5 bases from V and 0 bases from J, with 12 bases between. The V gene's germline CDR1 is SGHDT and CDR2 YYEEEE. This CDR3 has 15 residues. CDR3 region: CASSPDMSSYNEQFF. The DNA of the CDR3 is TGTGCCAGCAGTCCTGACATGAGCTCCTACAATGAGCAGTTCTTC.

V and J are TRBV5-1 and TRBJ1-6; D remains ambiguous. This CDR3 has 13 amino acids. CDR1 is SGHRS, CDR2 YFSETQ, per germline. V lost 0 bases, J lost 14 bases, and 12 bases lay in between. CDR3 bases: TGCGCCAGCAGCTTGGATCTGGGAGACACCCTCCACTTT. Translated: CASSLDLGDTLHF.

This clone was detected only once. V gene TRBV29-1 combines with J gene TRBJ1-1, with no clear D. V shed 8 bases and J shed 1 base, with 11 bases lying between them. The CDR3 extends over 12 amino acids. The germline CDR1 and CDR2 sequences are SQVTM and ANQGSEA. CDR3 DNA: TGCAGCACCCGGGAAGGGAACACTGAAGCTTTCTTT. Translated, it gives CSTREGNTEAFF.

V usage is TRBV29-1 and J usage is TRBJ1-1; 7 nucleotides align to TRBD1. After removal of 6 bases from V and 0 bases from J, the junction contained 7 bases not matched to a gene. This CDR3 has 14 amino acids. Germline V gene lookup returns CDR1 SQVTM and CDR2 ANQGSEA. The CDR3 spells CSVGVGGLNTEAFF. In DNA, the CDR3 is TGCAGCGTGGGGGTAGGGGGCTTGAACACTGAAGCTTTCTTT. Looking up the rest from reference TRBV29-1 and TRBJ1-1 gives the full variable domain: SAVISQKPSRDICQRGTSLTIQCQVDSQVTMMFWYRQQPGQSLTLIATANQGSEATYESGFVIDKFPISRPNLTFSTLTVSNMSPEDSSIYLCSVGVGGLNTEAFFGQGTRLTVV.

The chain combines TRBV19 with TRBJ2-5; 7 bases are a match to TRBD2. The V segment lost 3 bases and the J segment 4 bases; nucleotides outside the gene matches: 8. The CDR3 is 15 residues long. Germline loops: CDR1 LNHDA, CDR2 SQIVND (reference sequence). The CDR3 DNA reads as TGTGCCAGTAGTATCTCGGGAGGCAAGACAGAGACCCAGTACTTC. This gives the protein CASSISGGKTETQYF.

The chain couples TRBV5-1 to TRBJ2-1, with 8 bases aligning to TRBD2. The germline CDR1 and CDR2 sequences are SGHRS and YFSETQ. This CDR3 comprises 16 residues. V gave up 2 bases and J gave up 4 bases; unmatched junction bases: 8. The CDR3, as DNA: TGCGCCAGCAGCTTTTTCTTAGCGGGGTCATACAATGAGCAGTTCTTC. It specifies CASSFFLAGSYNEQFF.

CDR3 residues: CSASLGAEAFF. The CDR3, as DNA: TGCAGTGCTAGTTTGGGGGCGGAAGCTTTCTTT. The chain employs TRBV20-1 and TRBJ1-1, with a tentative D call TRBD1 (6 bases). This CDR3 spans 11 amino acids. Between the trimmed V and J ends, which lost 3 bases and 8 bases, there was a span of 10 bases. Germline V CDR1 and CDR2: DFQATT, SNEGSKA (reference sequence).

This clone was seen a few times. V usage is TRBV19 and J usage is TRBJ1-6, with 10 nucleotides matching TRBD1. The CDR3 covers 15 residues. Germline assignment: CDR1 LNHDA and CDR2 SQIVND (reference sequence). Trimming took 3 bases from V and 7 from J; bases not matched to a gene: 3. This CDR3 is CASSIGTGVNSPLHF. The CDR3 coding sequence is TGTGCCAGTAGTATCGGGACAGGGGTCAATTCACCCCTCCACTTT.

This clone has a single count. Likely a read error: the CDR3 ends without its conserved phenylalanine or tryptophan. Because the CDR3's place on the DNA is in doubt, the DNA is left out and the CDR3 is given as listed by TCRdb. The chain combines TRBV15 with TRBJ2-7; the table assigns TRBD1, which was not confirmed against the DNA. Counting both end residues, the CDR3 totals 10 amino acids. The V gene's germline CDR1 is LNHNV and CDR2 YYDKDF (reference sequence). The CDR3 loop is CATDPGTDFL.

The J gene is TRBJ2-3, the V gene TRBV7-2; 8 bases line up with TRBD2. V gave up 2 bases and J gave up 1 base; unmatched junction bases: 5. Germline CDR1 and CDR2: SGHTA and FQGNSA. The CDR3 is 16 amino acids. The CDR3 nucleotides read TGTGCCAGCAGCTTACGGCGGGAGGTGCGCACAGATACGCAGTATTTT. Residues: CASSLRREVRTDTQYF.

This clone was detected a few times. This chain uses TRBV19 with TRBJ1-2, with TRBD1 identical over 9 bases. Germline-derived CDR1 and CDR2 are LNHDA and SQIVND (reference sequence). This CDR3 is 15 amino acids long. Germline trimming cut 4 bases from V and 5 bases from J; bases unmatched to any gene: 8. The CDR3 reads CASSRPTGGPYGYTF. DNA of the CDR3: TGTGCCAGTAGTAGGCCGACAGGGGGGCCGTATGGCTACACCTTC.

The gene calls are TRBV15 and TRBJ1-2; D is perhaps TRBD1 (5 bases). The CDR3 consists of 15 residues. Per germline, CDR1 LNHNV and CDR2 YYDKDF (reference sequence). V shed 0 bases and J shed 5 bases, with 13 bases lying between them. CDR3: CATSRDRGLWYGYTF. The CDR3 bases are TGTGCCACCAGCAGAGATAGGGGACTCTGGTATGGCTACACCTTC.

The chain joins TRBV14 to TRBJ1-4; TRBD1 matches 8 bases. Per germline, CDR1 SGHDN and CDR2 FVKESK. After removal of 4 bases from V and 5 bases from J, the junction contained 6 bases not matched to a gene. CDR3 length: 15 residues. The CDR3 loop reads CASSRRGLMNEKLFF. The CDR3, as DNA: TGTGCCAGCAGCCGCAGGGGGCTGATGAATGAAAAACTGTTTTTT. Based on the CDR3 plus reference TRBV14 and TRBJ1-4, the full variable domain is EAGVTQFPSHSVIEKGQTVTLRCDPISGHDNLYWYRRVMGKEIKFLLHFVKESKQDESGMPNNRFLAERTGGTYSTLKVQPAELEDSGVYFCASSRRGLMNEKLFFGSGTQLSVL.